Presented here are 24 T cell receptor beta chains from one specimen sequenced in a study of T-cell memory formation after mild COVID-19. TCRdb reprocessed the 5' RACE reads via MiXCR and lists one record per CDR3 protein. Among 300,000 to 350,000 distinct CDR3 sequences listed, roughly an eighth were seen once. The sequencing input was PBMCs or a T cell subset sorted from them (not recorded which). The receptor set was obtained from a man aged 18 to 29 who had mild COVID-19 (a few samples of this study predate the infection). Cell type and time point are not known.

This chain links TRBV3-1 with TRBJ1-3, with D possibly matching TRBD1 (6 bases). The V gene lost 4 bases and the J gene lost 4 bases, with 11 bases spanning the gap. CDR1 is LGHDT and CDR2 is YNNKEL in the germline V gene (reference sequence). This CDR3 is 14 amino acids long. CDR3 protein: CASSPRDTGNTIYF. CDR3 coding DNA: TGTGCCAGCAGCCCCCGGGACACAGGAAACACCATATATTTT. Together with reference TRBV3-1 and TRBJ1-3, the CDR3 gives the full variable domain: DTAVSQTPKYLVTQMGNDKSIKCEQNLGHDTMYWYKQDSKKFLKIMFSYNNKELIINETVPNRFSPKSPDKAHLNLHINSLELGDSAVYFCASSPRDTGNTIYFGEGSWLTVV.

This clonotype was detected a few times. J is TRBJ2-2 and V is TRBV6-5; the match to TRBD1 covers 9 bases. The trim removed 10 bases at V and 3 bases at J, leaving 6 bases unmatched. In germline, CDR1 is MNHEY, CDR2 SVGAGI. The CDR3 extends over 14 amino acids. DNA for the CDR3: TGTGCCACTACAGGGGGCGTACACACCGGGGAGCTGTTTTTT. Its protein is CATTGGVHTGELFF.

The V call is TRBV20-1, the J call TRBJ2-1; TRBD2 matches 8 bases. The J segment lost 3 bases and the V segment lost 2 bases, leaving 6 bases of the junction unmatched. Per germline, CDR1 DFQATT and CDR2 SNEGSKA (reference sequence). CDR3 size: 15 residues. The DNA for the CDR3 is TGCAGTGCTAGATCAAGCGGGGGTTTCTACAATGAGCAGTTCTTC. Amino acid sequence: CSARSSGGFYNEQFF.

This clonotype has just a few counts. V and J are TRBV29-1 and TRBJ2-4; TRBD1 matches at 7 bases. Germline trimming cut 7 bases from V and 1 base from J; bases unmatched to any gene: 7. Germline-derived CDR1 and CDR2 are SQVTM and ANQGSEA. The CDR3 is 14 residues long. In DNA, the CDR3 is TGCAGCGCCCGACAGGGTGAGGCCAAAAACATTCAGTACTTC. Its protein is CSARQGEAKNIQYF.

The chain joins TRBV2 to TRBJ1-3; D not resolved. The CDR3 is 14 residues long. In germline, CDR1 is SNHLY, CDR2 FYNNEI. V shed 1 base and J shed 5 bases, with 9 bases lying between them. This chain's CDR3 is CASSEGHRRNTIYF. The CDR3 DNA sequence: TGTGCCAGCAGTGAAGGTCATCGAAGAAACACCATATATTTT.

This chain links TRBV5-6 with TRBJ1-5; TRBD1 matches at 9 bases. There are 15 residues in the CDR3. Germline assignment: CDR1 SGHDT and CDR2 YYEEEE. V dropped 3 bases and J dropped 6; count of bases not matched to a gene: 7. CDR3 residues: CASSYLGQGGQPQHF. CDR3 DNA sequence: TGTGCCAGCAGCTACCTGGGACAGGGTGGTCAGCCCCAGCATTTT. Complete variable domain (other parts from reference TRBV5-6 and TRBJ1-5): DAGVTQSPTHLIKTRGQQVTLRCSPKSGHDTVSWYQQALGQGPQFIFQYYEEEERQRGNFPDRFSGHQFPNYSSELNVNALLLGDSALYLCASSYLGQGGQPQHFGDGTRLSIL.

This clonotype came up many times. This CDR3 is CASSPNSGANVLTF. In nucleotides, the CDR3 is TGCGCCAGCAGCCCTAACTCTGGGGCCAACGTCCTGACTTTC. This rearrangement joins TRBV5-1 to TRBJ2-6, with D unresolved. Between the trimmed V and J ends, which lost 4 bases and 0 bases, there was a span of 5 bases. CDR3 length: 14 residues. Germline V lookup: CDR1 SGHRS, CDR2 YFSETQ. The variable domain in full, with the rest retrieved from reference TRBV5-1 and TRBJ2-6, is KAGVTQTPRYLIKTRGQQVTLSCSPISGHRSVSWYQQTPGQGLQFLFEYFSETQRNKGNFPGRFSGRQFSNSRSEMNVSTLELGDSALYLCASSPNSGANVLTFGAGSRLTVL.

A single count supports this clonotype. The V and J genes are TRBV6-5 and TRBJ2-3; 9 bases fit TRBD2. The CDR3 is made up of 15 amino acids. With 6 bases clipped from V and 4 bases from J, the junction kept 8 bases outside the gene matches. Germline lookup yields CDR1 MNHEY and CDR2 SVGAGI. Written as DNA, the CDR3 is TGTGCCAGCAGCCCTAGCGGGGTGTTGGCAGATACGCAGTATTTT. It codes for CASSPSGVLADTQYF.

V usage is TRBV11-2 and J usage is TRBJ2-1; 9 bases are shared with TRBD2. V lost 1 base, J lost 8 bases, and 9 bases stayed unmatched. The CDR3 spans 16 residues. The germline V gene has CDR1 SGHAT and CDR2 FQNNGV. Here the CDR3 reads CASSLVGSSGDYEQFF. The CDR3 nucleotides read TGTGCCAGCAGCTTAGTGGGGTCTAGCGGGGACTATGAGCAGTTCTTC. The full variable domain, in which reference TRBV11-2 and TRBJ2-1 provide the parts outside the CDR3, is EAGVAQSPRYKIIEKRQSVAFWCNPISGHATLYWYQQILGQGPKLLIQFQNNGVVDDSQLPKDRFSAERLKGVDSTLKIQPAKLEDSAVYLCASSLVGSSGDYEQFFGPGTRLTVL.

This clonotype was seen only a few times. This rearrangement joins TRBV7-2 to TRBJ2-3; 12 bases match TRBD1. The V segment lost 4 bases and the J segment 5 bases; nucleotides outside the gene matches: 4. Germline values: CDR1 SGHTA, CDR2 FQGNSA. CDR3 length: 15 amino acids. CDR3 in amino acids: CASSWDRGHGDTQYF. CDR3 DNA: TGTGCCAGCAGCTGGGACAGGGGGCATGGAGATACGCAGTATTTT.

The chain carries TRBV7-8 and TRBJ2-4; D not resolved. This CDR3 has 12 residues. Between the trimmed V and J ends, which lost 5 bases and 9 bases, there was a span of 11 bases. The germline gives CDR1 SGHVS, CDR2 FQNEAQ. CDR3 coding DNA: TGTGCCAGCAGCCGGCTAAGTGGCATTCAGTACTTC. Translating it yields CASSRLSGIQYF.

There are a few counts of this clonotype. The chain employs TRBV5-1 and TRBJ2-7; TRBD1 agrees at 9 bases. This CDR3 contains 15 residues. CDR1 is SGHRS, CDR2 YFSETQ, per germline. V trimming: 0 bases; J trimming: 5 bases; junction bases outside the gene matches: 6. The CDR3 DNA follows: TGCGCCAGCAGCTTGGTGAAGGGACAGGGTCACGAGCAGTACGTC. It translates to CASSLVKGQGHEQYV.

The chain has TRBV6-6 and TRBJ2-1; D gene unclear. This CDR3 is 13 amino acids long. Germline V gene data show CDR1 as MNHNY and CDR2 as SVGAGI (reference sequence). Trimming took off 2 bases at V and 11 bases at J, with 13 bases between the two ends. DNA of the CDR3: TGTGCCAGCAGTTACGATTCCACAATGAAGCAGTTCTTC. It translates to CASSYDSTMKQFF.

This clonotype was detected only a few times. The genes are TRBV20-1 and TRBJ2-3, with D maybe TRBD1 (5 bases). The length of the CDR3 is 15 residues. Trimming took 6 bases from V and 4 from J, leaving 20 bases between them. The V gene's germline CDR1 is DFQATT and CDR2 SNEGSKA (reference sequence). The CDR3 is CSAAIGQGFPDTQYF. The CDR3 DNA reads as TGCAGTGCGGCGATTGGGCAGGGTTTTCCAGATACGCAGTATTTT.

This clonotype was seen only a few times. The chain couples TRBV7-6 to TRBJ1-2; D not certain. There are 13 residues in the CDR3. Germline CDR1 is SGHVS and CDR2 is FNYEAQ. V lost 5 bases and J lost 4, with 11 bases in between. This CDR3 is CASSPAEAYGYTF. CDR3 sequence (DNA): TGTGCCAGCAGCCCAGCGGAAGCCTATGGCTACACCTTC.

This clonotype appeared a few times. This chain links TRBV12-3 or TRBV12-4 with TRBJ2-5, with D perhaps matching TRBD1 (5 bases). The CDR3 has 12 residues. Trimming stripped 1 base from V and 7 bases from J, with 7 bases between. The CDR3 sequence: CASSLGTPTQYF. CDR3 sequence (DNA): TGTGCCAGCAGTTTAGGGACACCGACCCAGTACTTC.

CDR3: CASSERSSYSTDTQYF. In nucleotides, the CDR3 is TGTGCCAGCAGCGAGAGGAGTTCGTATAGCACAGATACGCAGTATTTT. The chain joins TRBV7-2 to TRBJ2-3; D not resolved. This CDR3 comprises 16 residues. From germline, CDR1 is SGHTA and CDR2 FQGNSA. The ends were cut back, 5 bases at V and 0 bases at J, with 15 bases in the middle.

This clonotype was detected only a few times. This chain links TRBV7-9 with TRBJ2-7; no firm D call. Germline V lookup: CDR1 SEHNR, CDR2 FQNEAQ (reference sequence). V dropped 4 bases and J dropped 3 bases, with 10 bases sitting between them. The CDR3 is 13 residues long. This CDR3 is CASSSLEDYEQYV. The CDR3 DNA reads TGTGCCAGCAGCTCCCTTGAGGACTACGAGCAGTACGTC.

This sequence joins TRBV7-8 and TRBJ2-7, with D uncertain. The V and J ends lost 5 bases and 3 bases respectively, with 17 bases between them. CDR3 length: 15 amino acids. Germline V lookup: CDR1 SGHVS, CDR2 FQNEAQ. In DNA form, the CDR3 reads TGTGCCAGCAGCACCCGAAGATTGGACGGCTACGAGCAGTACTTC. It is translated as CASSTRRLDGYEQYF.

V gene TRBV5-1 combines with J gene TRBJ1-6; D may be TRBD1 (5 bases). The CDR3 sequence is 15 residues long. V gave up 3 bases and J gave up 5 bases, with 12 bases separating them. Germline-derived CDR1 and CDR2 are SGHRS and YFSETQ. The CDR3 sequence is CASSWSTENNSPLHF. CDR3 sequence (DNA): TGCGCCAGCAGCTGGTCGACAGAAAATAATTCACCCCTCCACTTT.

The chain joins TRBV4-1 to TRBJ1-1; D uncertain. The length of the CDR3 is 14 residues. V lost 3 bases and J lost 2, with 10 bases in between. Germline-derived CDR1 and CDR2 are MGHRA and YSYEKL. In DNA form, the CDR3 reads TGCGCCAGCAGCCAGTATAAGGGTAACACTGAAGCTTTCTTT. As protein: CASSQYKGNTEAFF.

This clonotype occurred a few times. The chain couples TRBV5-1 to TRBJ2-1, with D possibly matching TRBD1 (7 bases). Germline-derived CDR1 and CDR2 are SGHRS and YFSETQ. This CDR3 is 15 amino acids long. The germline V and J ends were trimmed by 0 bases and 8 bases, with 15 bases remaining between them. DNA of the CDR3: TGCGCCAGCAGCTTGGCCGGCAGGGGGGTGGATGAGCAGTTCTTC. It codes for CASSLAGRGVDEQFF.

This clonotype has a single count. V is TRBV9 and J is TRBJ2-5; perhaps TRBD2 as D (5 bases). There are 12 residues in the CDR3. Germline-derived CDR1 and CDR2 are SGDLS and YYNGEE. Trimming removed 4 bases from V and 14 bases from J, with 18 bases in between. The CDR3 DNA reads TGTGCCAGCAGCACCAGAACTAGTAAAGTCTACTTC. Its protein is CASSTRTSKVYF.

This clonotype was seen a few times. The CDR3 sequence: CSVSGGDTQYF. CDR3 in DNA: TGCAGCGTCTCAGGCGGGGATACGCAGTATTTT. The gene calls are TRBV29-1 and TRBJ2-3; tentatively, D is TRBD2 (5 bases). The CDR3 loop spans 11 amino acids. Trimming cost V 6 bases and J 6 bases, with 10 bases left between them. Germline values: CDR1 SQVTM, CDR2 ANQGSEA.